These 18 T cell receptor beta chains came from one sample sequenced in a study of T-cell reconstitution after alpha-beta-depleted transplantation in children. The TCRbeta library incorporated unique molecular identifiers. TCRdb reprocessed the PCR reads via MiXCR and lists one record per CDR3 protein. The table lists approximately 650,000 distinct CDR3 sequences, less than 15% of them singletons. The sequences come from PBMCs, collected before TCRalphabeta/CD19-depleted stem cell transplant. The receptors derive from a girl aged 2-15 years with congenital amegakaryocytic thrombocytopenia, due to receive a stem cell transplant.

In this sample, this clonotype turned up a few times. The chain recombines TRBV5-1 with TRBJ2-3, with a weak D call TRBD1 (8 bases). Looked up from germline, CDR1 is SGHRS and CDR2 is YFSETQ. Trimming removed 4 bases from V and 7 bases from J, with 19 bases in between. The CDR3 contains 15 residues. CDR3 sequence: CASSQATGEGHTQYF. DNA of the CDR3: TGCGCCAGCAGCCAGGCGACAGGGGAGGGACATACGCAGTATTTT.

In this sample, this clonotype turned up many times. DNA of the CDR3: TGCAGCGTTTCACGGGACGTCGCCTACAATGAGCAGTTCTTC. This sequence encodes CSVSRDVAYNEQFF. This chain connects TRBV29-1 to TRBJ2-1; possibly TRBD1 or TRBD2 for D (5 bases each). Trimming took off 5 bases at V and 2 bases at J, with 13 bases between the two ends. The CDR3 runs to 14 residues. Germline lookup yields CDR1 SQVTM and CDR2 ANQGSEA.

In this sample, this clonotype turned up many times. The J gene is TRBJ1-2, the V gene TRBV29-1, with D possibly matching TRBD1 (6 bases). The CDR3 sequence is 14 residues long. The V and J ends lost 4 bases and 2 bases respectively, with 14 bases between them. The germline gives CDR1 SQVTM, CDR2 ANQGSEA. The CDR3 coding sequence is TGCAGCGTTGGGCCGGGACACGAAAACTATGGCTACACCTTC. Its protein is CSVGPGHENYGYTF.

The V gene is TRBV19, the J gene TRBJ1-1; TRBD1 agrees at 9 bases. Germline CDR1 LNHDA, CDR2 SQIVND (reference sequence). V was pared by 5 bases and J by 4 bases, with 5 bases of the junction left unmatched. The CDR3 is 14 residues long. The CDR3 region has the DNA TGTGCCAGTAGTTGGCGACAGGGGGGCACTGAAGCTTTCTTT. As protein: CASSWRQGGTEAFF.

In this sample, this clonotype turned up a few times. The chain has TRBV5-1 and TRBJ2-1; 12 nucleotides align to TRBD2. V was pared by 3 bases and J by 2 bases, with 6 bases of the junction left unmatched. This CDR3 has 17 amino acids. Germline CDR1 is SGHRS and CDR2 is YFSETQ. CDR3 sequence reads: CASSWGTSGFAYNEQFF. The CDR3 DNA reads TGCGCCAGCAGCTGGGGGACTAGCGGGTTTGCCTACAATGAGCAGTTCTTC.

About this clonotype itself: One base away lies a much larger clone, so this may be a sequencing read error. The V call is TRBV29-1, the J call TRBJ1-3; D unclear. This CDR3 region has 11 residues. Germline V gives CDR1 SQVTM, CDR2 ANQGSEA. V gave up 7 bases and J gave up 0 bases, with 4 bases separating them. CDR3 loop: CSGYSGNTIYF. CDR3 bases: TGCAGCGGCTACTCTGGAAACACCATATATTTT.

In its sample, this clonotype was seen many times. This chain connects TRBV2 to TRBJ2-7; D is perhaps TRBD2 (6 bases). The V end was cut by 3 bases, the J end by 3 bases, with 15 bases between. The germline CDR1 and CDR2 sequences are SNHLY and FYNNEI. This CDR3 has 15 residues. The CDR3 region is CASSDWDSTYYEQYF. The CDR3 bases are TGTGCCAGCAGTGATTGGGACTCTACCTACTACGAGCAGTACTTC.

This clonotype has at least ten counts. The chain is built from TRBV29-1 and TRBJ2-2, with D tentatively TRBD2 (5 bases). Per germline, CDR1 SQVTM and CDR2 ANQGSEA. V dropped 7 bases and J dropped 7 bases, with 16 bases sitting between them. This CDR3 spans 13 amino acids. This CDR3 is CSASSAGDGELFF. DNA for the CDR3: TGCAGCGCAAGTAGCGCTGGCGACGGGGAGCTGTTTTTT.

This clonotype was seen a few times. V usage is TRBV5-1 and J usage is TRBJ2-7, with a possible D match to TRBD2 (6 bases). This CDR3 contains 14 residues. Per germline, CDR1 SGHRS and CDR2 YFSETQ. Trimming removed 6 bases at V and 4 bases at J, with 17 bases between. The CDR3 DNA reads TGCGCCAGCAACTCGGGCGGGGAGGTATACGAGCAGTACTTC. Translation gives CASNSGGEVYEQYF.

This clonotype has ten or more counts. The CDR3 reads CASSHQGHEQYF. The CDR3 DNA is TGCGCCAGCAGCCACCAGGGACACGAGCAGTACTTC. J is TRBJ2-7 and V is TRBV5-1; D is perhaps TRBD1 or TRBD2 (5 bases each). This CDR3 region has 12 residues. Trimming left V 4 bases short and J 5 bases short, with 10 bases between. Looked up from germline, CDR1 is SGHRS and CDR2 is YFSETQ. Full variable domain (missing parts from reference TRBV5-1 and TRBJ2-7): KAGVTQTPRYLIKTRGQQVTLSCSPISGHRSVSWYQQTPGQGLQFLFEYFSETQRNKGNFPGRFSGRQFSNSRSEMNVSTLELGDSALYLCASSHQGHEQYFGPGTRLTVT.

In its sample, this clonotype was seen many times. This chain connects TRBV12-3 or TRBV12-4 to TRBJ1-2; unclear D gene. CDR3 length equals 15 residues. V was trimmed by 3 bases and J by 4 bases, leaving 15 bases between them. The CDR3 sequence: CASSFLHPGGYGYTF. Written as DNA, the CDR3 is TGTGCCAGCAGTTTCCTACACCCGGGAGGCTATGGCTACACCTTC.

In this sample, this clonotype turned up a few times. The chain combines TRBV9 with TRBJ2-3; no definite D call. The CDR3 has 14 residues. Germline CDR1 and CDR2: SGDLS and YYNGEE. V was cut by 3 bases and J by 6 bases, with 14 bases left in between. CDR3 sequence reads: CASSALPGADTQYF. The DNA of the CDR3 is TGTGCCAGCAGCGCCCTGCCGGGCGCGGATACGCAGTATTTT.

In this sample, this clonotype turned up many times. This rearrangement joins TRBV7-9 to TRBJ1-2, with D perhaps matching TRBD1 (6 bases). The CDR3 has 16 residues. Germline CDR1 is SEHNR and CDR2 is FQNEAQ (reference sequence). The germline V and J ends were trimmed by 1 base and 5 bases, with 17 bases remaining between them. CDR3 in DNA: TGTGCCAGCAGCTTAGATGACAGAGGGGGAACATATGGCTACACCTTC. It specifies CASSLDDRGGTYGYTF.

This chain links TRBV29-1 with TRBJ2-5; the D call may be TRBD1 or TRBD2 (5 bases each). The germline V gene has CDR1 SQVTM and CDR2 ANQGSEA. The CDR3 totals 14 residues. Trimming took off 4 bases at V and 6 bases at J, with 18 bases between the two ends. This CDR3 is CSVAPRDPVKTQYF. In DNA, the CDR3 is TGCAGCGTTGCCCCTCGGGACCCCGTTAAGACCCAGTACTTC.

This clonotype was observed many times. The V call is TRBV20-1, the J call TRBJ2-3; D not resolved. The CDR3 is 13 residues long. Germline V gene sequence: CDR1 DFQATT, CDR2 SNEGSKA (reference sequence). V was clipped by 0 bases and J by 1 base, with 5 bases between them. The CDR3: CSARDWRTDTQYF. The CDR3 nucleotides are TGCAGTGCTAGAGACTGGCGCACAGATACGCAGTATTTT.

This clonotype appeared a few times. The chain recombines TRBV27 with TRBJ2-3; the match to TRBD2 covers 8 bases. The ends lost 3 bases at V and 6 bases at J; junction bases unmatched: 14. Germline V gene data show CDR1 as MNHEY and CDR2 as SMNVEV (reference sequence). The CDR3 is 17 residues long. The CDR3 loop is CASSFRPGREALDTQYF. The CDR3 DNA reads TGTGCCAGCAGTTTCCGCCCAGGGCGGGAGGCGCTGGATACGCAGTATTTT.

This clonotype was seen a few times. The rearrangement joins TRBV5-1 to TRBJ2-1; D may be TRBD2 (6 bases). V was cut by 1 base and J by 5 bases, with 13 bases left in between. Germline CDR1 and CDR2: SGHRS and YFSETQ. This CDR3 is built from 15 residues. CDR3 coding DNA: TGCGCCAGCAGCTTGCTTGGGACTCTAGACAATGAGCAGTTCTTC. It specifies CASSLLGTLDNEQFF.

This clonotype was detected ten times or more. V is TRBV20-1 and J is TRBJ2-1; D not resolved. The CDR3 covers 13 residues. The V end lost 1 base, the J end lost 8 bases, and 12 bases lay between the germline ends. Germline loops: CDR1 DFQATT, CDR2 SNEGSKA (reference sequence). CDR3 nucleotide sequence: TGCAGTGCTAGAGGTCGGAGCCTCGATGAGCAGTTCTTC. This sequence encodes CSARGRSLDEQFF.